These 16 T cell receptor beta chains share one sample of origin, sequenced in a study of control samples from healthy donors and cancer patients. The assay was immunoSEQ multiplex PCR, and TCRdb's table has in-frame clones only and misses some. Of 85,000 to 100,000 clones listed, more than 85% are singletons. Sequences were obtained from blood. The receptor set was obtained from a man younger than 30 in good health.

The chain has TRBV2 and TRBJ1-1; a weak D match, TRBD1 (6 bases). Germline lookup yields CDR1 SNHLY and CDR2 FYNNEI. Trimming pared 5 bases from V and 0 bases from J, leaving 10 bases between. The CDR3 covers 14 residues. The CDR3 sequence is CASSKQGMNTEAFF. The DNA of the CDR3 is TGTGCCAGCAGTAAACAGGGAATGAACACTGAAGCTTTCTTT.

The chain has TRBV6-6 and TRBJ1-1; 8 bases match TRBD1. V shed 6 bases, J shed 1 base, and the junction held 7 bases outside the gene matches. Germline CDR1 MNHNY, CDR2 SVGAGI (reference sequence). The CDR3 has 15 amino acids. CDR3 sequence: CASRPPGQENTEAFF. In DNA form, the CDR3 reads TGTGCCAGCAGACCTCCGGGACAGGAGAACACTGAAGCTTTCTTT.

The gene calls are TRBV3-1 (or the pseudogene TRBV3-2) and TRBJ2-5; D might be TRBD2 (6 bases). V was pared by 0 bases and J by 9 bases, with 17 bases between. The CDR3 spans 15 residues. Germline CDR1 LGHDT, CDR2 YNNKEL (reference sequence). CDR3 sequence reads: CASSQDLSLRGSQYF. The CDR3 nucleotides are TGTGCCAGCAGCCAAGACCTTTCGCTTCGGGGGTCCCAGTACTTC.

The count of this clone is one. The V gene is TRBV19, the J gene TRBJ2-5; TRBD1 agrees at 10 bases. CDR1 is LNHDA and CDR2 is SQIVND in the germline V gene (reference sequence). V was pared by 4 bases and J by 7 bases, with 12 bases of the junction left unmatched. The CDR3 sequence is 16 residues long. The CDR3, as DNA: TGTGCCAGTAGTACCAATTCAGACAGGGGGCGAGGGACCCAGTACTTC. Amino acids: CASSTNSDRGRGTQYF.

The chain joins TRBV15 to TRBJ2-7; possible D gene TRBD2, 5 bases. The germline CDR1 and CDR2 sequences are LNHNV and YYDKDF (reference sequence). V was shortened by 1 base and J by 5 bases, with 9 bases between the two germline ends. This CDR3 region has 13 residues. CDR3 sequence (DNA): TGTGCCACCAGCAGAGCGGGATGGAACGAGCAGTACTTC. Amino acids: CATSRAGWNEQYF.

The gene calls are TRBV4-2 and TRBJ1-3; D is unclear. The ends were cut back, 0 bases at V and 0 bases at J, with 9 bases in the middle. In germline, CDR1 is LGHNA, CDR2 YNFKEQ. The CDR3 runs to 16 residues. The CDR3 here is CASSQDEPYSGNTIYF. The CDR3 DNA is TGTGCCAGCAGCCAAGATGAACCGTACTCTGGAAACACCATATATTTT.

This chain connects TRBV6-2 or TRBV6-3 to TRBJ2-7; 8 bases agree with TRBD2. The trim removed 6 bases at V and 0 bases at J, leaving 4 bases unmatched. CDR1 MNHEY and CDR2 SVGEGT come from the germline V gene. This CDR3 is 14 amino acids long. This CDR3 reads CASSLSGSSYEQYF. The CDR3, as DNA: TGTGCCAGCAGCTTAAGCGGGAGCTCCTACGAGCAGTACTTC.

The gene calls are TRBV10-3 and TRBJ1-1; the match to TRBD1 covers 7 bases. This CDR3 comprises 11 residues. CDR1 and CDR2 (germline): ENHRY, SYGVKD. Trimming cost V 5 bases and J 8 bases; bases outside gene matches: 2. CDR3 sequence (DNA): TGTGCCATCAGTAAGGACAGGGAAGCTTTCTTT. Translation gives CAISKDREAFF.

The chain uses TRBV7-2 and TRBJ1-1, with D perhaps matching TRBD1 (6 bases). The CDR3 is 15 residues long. V lost 2 bases and J lost 1, with 11 bases in between. Germline CDR1 reads SGHTA; CDR2 reads FQGNSA. CDR3 sequence (DNA): TGTGCCAGCAGCTTAACAGGGTATGCGAACACTGAAGCTTTCTTT. It yields the protein CASSLTGYANTEAFF.

This clone is a singleton in its sample. This chain connects TRBV28 to TRBJ2-3; TRBD2 matches at 10 bases. The CDR3 extends over 17 amino acids. In germline, CDR1 is MDHEN, CDR2 SYDVKM. The junction had 13 bases not matched to a gene; V was cut back by 5 bases and J by 5 bases. CDR3: CASSPRQAGGPGDTQYF. CDR3 sequence (DNA): TGTGCCAGCAGTCCAAGGCAAGCGGGGGGGCCGGGAGATACGCAGTATTTT.

The chain carries TRBV6-5 and TRBJ1-1; 8 bases map to TRBD1. V gave up 7 bases and J gave up 10 bases; unmatched junction bases: 17. CDR1 MNHEY and CDR2 SVGAGI come from the germline V gene. This CDR3 spans 15 amino acids. DNA for the CDR3: TGTGCCAGCACCTCCACCCAATACAGGGGGAGAGGAGCTTTCTTT. Translating gives CASTSTQYRGRGAFF.

CDR3 bases: TGTGCCAGCACCGGGAACACTGAAGCTTTCTTT. This encodes CASTGNTEAFF. The chain employs TRBV25-1 and TRBJ1-1; D is unclear. The CDR3 totals 11 residues. The ends were cut back, 7 bases at V and 1 base at J, with 4 bases in the middle. Germline V gives CDR1 MGHDK, CDR2 SYGVNS.

This chain joins TRBV7-8 and TRBJ1-4; perhaps TRBD1 as D (5 bases). CDR1 is SGHVS, CDR2 FQNEAQ, per germline. The ends were cut back, 5 bases at V and 7 bases at J, with 17 bases in the middle. This CDR3 comprises 15 residues. CDR3 DNA: TGTGCCAGCAGCCCCCTGGGCAGGGCTACTGAAAAACTGTTTTTT. Its protein product is CASSPLGRATEKLFF.

The chain couples TRBV30 to TRBJ1-2, with unresolved D. Germline V gene data show CDR1 as GTSNPN and CDR2 as SVGIG (reference sequence). CDR3 length: 10 residues. Trimming removed 0 bases from V and 7 bases from J, with 3 bases in between. The CDR3 region has the DNA TGTGCCTGGAGTGTTATTGGCTACACCTTC. It codes for CAWSVIGYTF.

J is TRBJ2-3 and V is TRBV10-1; D uncertain. The V end lost 0 bases, the J end lost 5 bases, and 3 bases lay between the germline ends. Germline V gives CDR1 WNHNN, CDR2 SYGVQD (reference sequence). The CDR3 has 12 residues. The CDR3 DNA follows: TGCGCCAGCAGTGAGTCGTTAGATACGCAGTATTTT. Its translation is CASSESLDTQYF.

This clone was seen only a few times. The V gene is TRBV18, the J gene TRBJ1-1; D perhaps matches TRBD1 (6 bases). Trimming removed 3 bases from V and 1 base from J, with 9 bases in between. The CDR3 is made up of 14 amino acids. Germline CDR1 reads KGHSH; CDR2 reads LQKENI. This CDR3 reads CASSPGGANTEAFF. The CDR3 region has the DNA TGTGCCAGCTCACCGGGGGGCGCGAACACTGAAGCTTTCTTT.